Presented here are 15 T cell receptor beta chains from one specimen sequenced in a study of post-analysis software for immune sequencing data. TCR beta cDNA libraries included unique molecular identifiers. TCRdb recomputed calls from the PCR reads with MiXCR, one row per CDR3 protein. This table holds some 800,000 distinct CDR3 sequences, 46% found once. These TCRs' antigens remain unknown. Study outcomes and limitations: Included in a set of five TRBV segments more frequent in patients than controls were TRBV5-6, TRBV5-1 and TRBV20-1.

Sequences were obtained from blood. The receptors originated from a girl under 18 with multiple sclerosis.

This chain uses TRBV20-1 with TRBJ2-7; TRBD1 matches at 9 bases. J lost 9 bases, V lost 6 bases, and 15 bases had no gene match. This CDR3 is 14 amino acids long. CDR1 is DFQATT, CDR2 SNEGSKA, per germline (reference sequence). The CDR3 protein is CSAGHRGLAVWQYF. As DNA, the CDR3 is TGCAGTGCGGGCCACAGGGGGCTAGCAGTCTGGCAGTACTTC.

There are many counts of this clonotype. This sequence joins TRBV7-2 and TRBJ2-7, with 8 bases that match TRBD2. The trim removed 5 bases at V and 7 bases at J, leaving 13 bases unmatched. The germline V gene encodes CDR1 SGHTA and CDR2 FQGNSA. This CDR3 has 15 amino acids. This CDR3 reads CASSGGLAASTEQYF. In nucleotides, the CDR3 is TGTGCCAGCAGCGGAGGACTAGCTGCTTCTACGGAGCAGTACTTC.

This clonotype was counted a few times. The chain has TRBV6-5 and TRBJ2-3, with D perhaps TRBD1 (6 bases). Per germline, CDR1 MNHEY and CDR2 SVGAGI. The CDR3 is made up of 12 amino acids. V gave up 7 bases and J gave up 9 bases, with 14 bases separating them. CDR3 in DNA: TGTGCCAGCACCGGGACATCCAGCACGCAGTATTTT. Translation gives CASTGTSSTQYF.

The CDR3 protein is CASSLGRTSGNEQYF. CDR3 sequence (DNA): TGTGCCAGCAGCTTAGGTAGGACTAGCGGGAACGAGCAGTACTTC. The chain combines TRBV7-6 with TRBJ2-7; TRBD2 matches 12 bases. Losses at the gene ends were 1 base for V and 5 bases for J; bases not matched to a gene: 3. Germline V lookup: CDR1 SGHVS, CDR2 FNYEAQ. The CDR3 is 15 residues long.

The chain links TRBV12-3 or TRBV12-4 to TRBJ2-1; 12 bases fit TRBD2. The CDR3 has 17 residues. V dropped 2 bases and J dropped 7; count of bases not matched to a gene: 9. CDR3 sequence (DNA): TGTGCCAGCAGTTTAAGCCTTACTAGCGGGAGGAGGAATGAGCAGTTCTTC. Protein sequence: CASSLSLTSGRRNEQFF.

DNA of the CDR3: TGTGCCAGCAGTTATGTCGGGGGCTCCTACAATGAGCAGTTCTTC. This encodes CASSYVGGSYNEQFF. This rearrangement joins TRBV6-6 to TRBJ2-1, with D perhaps TRBD2 (6 bases). Trimming pared 3 bases from V and 0 bases from J, leaving 9 bases between. CDR1 and CDR2 (germline): MNHNY, SVGAGI (reference sequence). The CDR3 totals 15 residues.

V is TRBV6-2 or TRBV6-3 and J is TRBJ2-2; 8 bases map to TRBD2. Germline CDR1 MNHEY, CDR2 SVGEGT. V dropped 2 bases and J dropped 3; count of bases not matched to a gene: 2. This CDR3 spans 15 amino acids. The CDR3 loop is CASSYGTSDTGELFF. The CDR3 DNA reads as TGTGCCAGCAGTTACGGGACTAGTGACACCGGGGAGCTGTTTTTT.

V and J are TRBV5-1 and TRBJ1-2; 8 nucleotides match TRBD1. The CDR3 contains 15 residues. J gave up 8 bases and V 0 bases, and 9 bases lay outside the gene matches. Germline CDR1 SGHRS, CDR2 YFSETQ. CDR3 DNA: TGCGCCAGCAGCTTGGACGGACAGGGAATCGGGGGCTACACCTTC. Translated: CASSLDGQGIGGYTF.

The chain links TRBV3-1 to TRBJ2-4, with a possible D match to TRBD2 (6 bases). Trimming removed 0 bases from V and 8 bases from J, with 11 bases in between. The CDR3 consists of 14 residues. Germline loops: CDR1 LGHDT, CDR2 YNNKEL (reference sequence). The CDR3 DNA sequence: TGTGCCAGCAGCCAAGATGCACTAGCTGACATTCAGTACTTC. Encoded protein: CASSQDALADIQYF.

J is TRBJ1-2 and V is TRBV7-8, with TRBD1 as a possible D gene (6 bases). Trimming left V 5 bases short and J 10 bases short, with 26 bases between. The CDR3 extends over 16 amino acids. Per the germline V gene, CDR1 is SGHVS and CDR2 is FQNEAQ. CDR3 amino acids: CASSQWASRGGEDYTF. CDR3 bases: TGTGCCAGCAGCCAATGGGCTAGCAGGGGCGGCGAGGACTACACCTTC.

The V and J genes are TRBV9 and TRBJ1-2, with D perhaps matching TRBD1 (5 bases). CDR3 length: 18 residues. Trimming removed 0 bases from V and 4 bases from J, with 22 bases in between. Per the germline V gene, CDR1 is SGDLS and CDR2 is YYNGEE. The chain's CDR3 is CASSVAKGREGVIYGYTF. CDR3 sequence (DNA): TGTGCCAGCAGCGTAGCTAAGGGCAGGGAGGGTGTGATCTATGGCTACACCTTC.

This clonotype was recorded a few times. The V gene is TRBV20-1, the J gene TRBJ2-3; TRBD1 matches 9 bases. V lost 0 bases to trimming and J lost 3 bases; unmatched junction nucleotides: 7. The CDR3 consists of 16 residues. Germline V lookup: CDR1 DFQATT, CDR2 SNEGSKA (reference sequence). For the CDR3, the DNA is TGCAGTGCTAGAGATATGACAGGGGGTGAGACAGATACGCAGTATTTT. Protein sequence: CSARDMTGGETDTQYF.

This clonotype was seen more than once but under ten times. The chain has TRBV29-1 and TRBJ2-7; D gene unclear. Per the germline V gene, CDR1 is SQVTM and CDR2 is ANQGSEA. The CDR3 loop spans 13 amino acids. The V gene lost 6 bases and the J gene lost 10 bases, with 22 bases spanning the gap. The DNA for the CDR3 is TGCAGCGTCGTCGGCACTACCCAACTCACCCAGTACTTC. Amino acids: CSVVGTTQLTQYF.

The CDR3 DNA reads as TGCGCCAGCAGCCATGAACTAGCGGGATACGAGCAGTACTTC. Amino acid sequence: CASSHELAGYEQYF. The V call is TRBV4-1, the J call TRBJ2-7; 10 bases are a match to TRBD2. The CDR3 extends over 14 amino acids. CDR1 is MGHRA and CDR2 is YSYEKL in the germline V gene. V lost 3 bases and J lost 4; bases outside the gene matches: 3.

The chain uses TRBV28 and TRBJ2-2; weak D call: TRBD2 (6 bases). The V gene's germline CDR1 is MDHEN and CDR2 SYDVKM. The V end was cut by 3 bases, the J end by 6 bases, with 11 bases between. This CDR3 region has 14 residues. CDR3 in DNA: TGTGCCAGCAGTTTCGGAGGGGCCGCCGGGGAGCTGTTTTTT. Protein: CASSFGGAAGELFF.